The 31 T cell receptor beta chains listed next were all sequenced from one sample in a study of PD-1 blockade in classical Hodgkin lymphoma. TCRdb keeps only in-frame clones here, not all; method: immunoSEQ multiplex PCR. The sample shows 9,300 or so clones, over 70% of them seen only once. The sample's time point: cycle 4 day 1 (C4D1), after five to seven weeks of nivolumab. In every patient, relapse followed autologous stem cell transplantation, while exposure to brentuximab vedotin differed. Magnetic negative selection of thawed PBMCs yielded the CD8+ T cells. The sample in question was CD8+ T cells from blood, obtained before the fourth cycle of nivolumab. The receptors stem from a human donor with classical Hodgkin lymphoma.

The rearrangement joins TRBV28 to TRBJ2-1; maybe TRBD2 (6 bases). CDR1 is MDHEN, CDR2 SYDVKM, per germline. The CDR3 spans 15 residues. V dropped 3 bases and J dropped 4 bases, with 13 bases sitting between them. The CDR3 sequence is CASSLGLASYNEQFF. The DNA for the CDR3 is TGTGCCAGCAGTTTGGGGCTAGCGAGTTACAATGAGCAGTTCTTC. Complete variable domain (other parts from reference TRBV28 and TRBJ2-1): DVKVTQSSRYLVKRTGEKVFLECVQDMDHENMFWYRQDPGLGLRLIYFSYDVKMKEKGDIPEGYSVSREKKERFSLILESASTNQTSMYLCASSLGLASYNEQFFGPGTRLTVL.

The chain combines TRBV6-5 with TRBJ1-1, with TRBD1 as a possible D gene (6 bases). The CDR3 length is 12 residues. Trimming took 5 bases from V and 3 from J, leaving 7 bases between them. Germline CDR1 is MNHEY and CDR2 is SVGAGI. The chain's CDR3 is CASSPGDTEAFF. Here the CDR3 DNA reads TGTGCCAGCAGTCCAGGGGACACTGAAGCTTTCTTT.

The genes are TRBV4-1 and TRBJ1-1, with TRBD1 matching 8 bases. J was trimmed by 1 base and V by 1 base; bases with no gene match: 11. The CDR3 covers 18 residues. Germline V gene lookup returns CDR1 MGHRA and CDR2 YSYEKL. Written as DNA, the CDR3 is TGCGCCAGCAGCCAAGGGAGGAACAGGGGGTCCTCGAACACTGAAGCTTTCTTT. This gives the protein CASSQGRNRGSSNTEAFF.

The chain has TRBV7-3 and TRBJ2-3; TRBD2 might be the D (5 bases). The CDR3 is 15 amino acids. Between the trimmed V and J ends, which lost 8 bases and 5 bases, there was a span of 20 bases. CDR1 and CDR2 from the germline V gene are SGHTA and FQGTGA. Here the CDR3 reads CASGLSGSQKDTQYF. The CDR3 region has the DNA TGTGCCAGCGGCCTGAGTGGGAGTCAGAAAGATACGCAGTATTTT.

This chain connects TRBV7-2 to TRBJ2-2; 7 nucleotides match TRBD1. The CDR3 loop spans 15 amino acids. Germline V gene sequence: CDR1 SGHTA, CDR2 FQGNSA. Unmatched junction bases numbered 9, after V lost 5 bases and J lost 6 bases. CDR3 region: CASSIGTVEPGELFF. The CDR3 DNA reads as TGTGCCAGCAGCATCGGGACAGTTGAGCCCGGGGAGCTGTTTTTT.

About this clone itself: This same CDR3 is encoded by further DNA sequences in the sample. CDR3 residues: CASSVGGASYNEQFF. CDR3 in DNA: TGTGCCAGCAGCGTCGGGGGGGCCAGCTACAATGAGCAGTTCTTC. This chain connects TRBV9 to TRBJ2-1, with 8 bases lining up with TRBD2. Germline CDR1 SGDLS, CDR2 YYNGEE. The CDR3 loop spans 15 amino acids. Trimming removed 2 bases from V and 3 bases from J; junction bases left unmatched: 4.

The chain uses TRBV2 and TRBJ1-2; unclear D gene. The germline V and J ends were trimmed by 6 bases and 8 bases, with 19 bases remaining between them. Germline lookup yields CDR1 SNHLY and CDR2 FYNNEI. CDR3 size: 14 residues. DNA of the CDR3: TGTGCCAGCAGAGAGTACAGTGAGGGAGGCGGCTACACCTTC. Its translation: CASREYSEGGGYTF.

Sample share makes this clone medium-sized. V and J are TRBV2 and TRBJ2-4; 8 bases are shared with TRBD2. CDR3 size: 13 residues. J lost 8 bases, V lost 8 bases, and 8 bases had no gene match. CDR1 is SNHLY, CDR2 FYNNEI, per germline. CDR3 sequence: CASGDTGRDIQYF. The CDR3 nucleotides are TGTGCCAGCGGGGACACCGGGAGGGACATTCAGTACTTC.

The DNA of the CDR3 is TGTGCCAGCAGTTACTCAAAATGGTCCTATGAAAAACTGTTTTTT. Encoded protein: CASSYSKWSYEKLFF. V and J are TRBV6-5 and TRBJ1-4, with D hard to call. Between the trimmed V and J ends, which lost 0 bases and 6 bases, there was a span of 11 bases. Germline V lookup: CDR1 MNHEY, CDR2 SVGAGI. The CDR3 consists of 15 residues.

V is TRBV28 and J is TRBJ2-7; D may correspond to TRBD1 or TRBD2 (5 bases each). Germline loops: CDR1 MDHEN, CDR2 SYDVKM. CDR3 length: 14 amino acids. The V end was cut by 5 bases, the J end by 1 base, with 12 bases between. The CDR3 sequence: CASSPRGTSYEQYF. The CDR3 DNA follows: TGTGCCAGCAGTCCACGGGGCACTTCCTACGAGCAGTACTTC. Using reference TRBV28 and TRBJ2-7 for the parts outside the CDR3, the full variable domain is DVKVTQSSRYLVKRTGEKVFLECVQDMDHENMFWYRQDPGLGLRLIYFSYDVKMKEKGDIPEGYSVSREKKERFSLILESASTNQTSMYLCASSPRGTSYEQYFGPGTRLTVT.

The rearrangement joins TRBV27 to TRBJ2-1; tentatively, D is TRBD1 (6 bases). Germline V gene data show CDR1 as MNHEY and CDR2 as SMNVEV (reference sequence). The CDR3 has 15 amino acids. The germline V and J ends were trimmed by 2 bases and 2 bases, with 10 bases remaining between them. The CDR3, as DNA: TGTGCCAGCAGTTTAGGACAGCCAACCTACAATGAGCAGTTCTTC. It codes for CASSLGQPTYNEQFF.

J is TRBJ2-3 and V is TRBV7-8, with D tentatively TRBD1 (6 bases). CDR3 size: 14 residues. V was trimmed by 4 bases and J by 9 bases, leaving 17 bases between them. Germline CDR1 and CDR2: SGHVS and FQNEAQ. DNA of the CDR3: TGTGCCAGCAGCTCAGAGGGATGGCAGGGGACGCAGTATTTT. This codes for CASSSEGWQGTQYF.

This sequence joins TRBV7-9 and TRBJ2-7; the D gene is possibly TRBD2 (6 bases). This CDR3 has 14 residues. Germline CDR1 and CDR2: SEHNR and FQNEAQ (reference sequence). V shed 3 bases and J shed 2 bases, with 11 bases lying between them. CDR3 DNA sequence: TGTGCCAGCAGCTTGGTCGGGGGAGCCTACGAGCAGTACTTC. It specifies CASSLVGGAYEQYF.

The chain employs TRBV28 and TRBJ2-6; D tentatively reads TRBD1 or TRBD2 (5 bases each). Looked up from germline, CDR1 is MDHEN and CDR2 is SYDVKM. The germline V and J ends were trimmed by 2 bases and 0 bases, with 20 bases remaining between them. The CDR3 is 20 residues long. The CDR3 protein is CASSLIVGDPSYSGANVLTF. CDR3 bases: TGTGCCAGCAGTTTAATTGTAGGGGACCCAAGCTACTCTGGGGCCAACGTCCTGACTTTC.

The chain employs TRBV28 and TRBJ2-2; D is unresolved. CDR3 length equals 14 residues. CDR1 is MDHEN, CDR2 SYDVKM, per germline. V was cut by 3 bases and J by 2 bases, with 7 bases left in between. CDR3 coding DNA: TGTGCCAGCAGTTTCGACGGCAACACCGGGGAGCTGTTTTTT. It codes for CASSFDGNTGELFF.

The gene calls are TRBV28 and TRBJ2-7, with 12 bases matching TRBD1. The CDR3 extends over 15 amino acids. Germline V gives CDR1 MDHEN, CDR2 SYDVKM. Trimming took 6 bases from V and 6 from J; bases not matched to a gene: 9. CDR3 sequence (DNA): TGTGCCAGCAGCCGCAAGTGGGACAGGGGGCCCGAGCAGTACTTC. This encodes CASSRKWDRGPEQYF.

The chain is built from TRBV7-2 and TRBJ1-5; D not certain. Germline CDR1 reads SGHTA; CDR2 reads FQGNSA. V lost 4 bases and J 0 bases, leaving 4 bases between the germline ends. The CDR3 covers 13 residues. The CDR3 region has the DNA TGTGCCAGCAGCTCCAATAGCAATCAGCCCCAGCATTTT. Its protein product is CASSSNSNQPQHF.

As DNA, the CDR3 is TGTGCCAGCAGCTTATTTTCCGGCTACGAGCAGTACTTC. Amino acid sequence: CASSLFSGYEQYF. The chain has TRBV7-9 and TRBJ2-7, with D hard to call. Germline CDR1 is SEHNR and CDR2 is FQNEAQ (reference sequence). This CDR3 spans 13 amino acids. V gave up 2 bases and J gave up 3 bases, with 8 bases separating them.

This clone has more than one count but fewer than ten. The genes are TRBV18 and TRBJ1-5; D is undetermined. The CDR3 spans 13 residues. The germline gives CDR1 KGHSH, CDR2 LQKENI. V was clipped by 3 bases and J by 2 bases, with 5 bases between them. Here the CDR3 reads CASSPEGNQPQHF. The CDR3 bases are TGTGCCAGCTCACCGGAGGGCAATCAGCCCCAGCATTTT.

A word on this clone: The same CDR3 also results from other DNA sequences found in this sample. V and J are TRBV6-5 and TRBJ2-7; 8 bases line up with TRBD1. J was trimmed by 2 bases and V by 0 bases; bases with no gene match: 3. The germline CDR1 and CDR2 sequences are MNHEY and SVGAGI. The CDR3 consists of 15 residues. CDR3 coding DNA: TGTGCCAGCAGTTACTCGGGGACAGGCACCTACGAGCAGTACTTC. Amino acid sequence: CASSYSGTGTYEQYF.

The chain uses TRBV7-9 and TRBJ1-5; D not resolved. The V end lost 1 base, the J end lost 7 bases, and 8 bases lay between the germline ends. Germline CDR1 reads SEHNR; CDR2 reads FQNEAQ (reference sequence). This CDR3 has 13 amino acids. CDR3 DNA: TGTGCCAGCAGCTTAGGTCCGAGCCAGCCCCAGCATTTT. It specifies CASSLGPSQPQHF.

The chain links TRBV7-5 to TRBJ2-7; TRBD1 was called by the table and not checked on the DNA. TRBV7-5 has pseudogene status. This CDR3 is built from 14 residues. This CDR3 reads CASSLTDYRDEQYF. CDR3 bases: TGTGCCAGCAGCTTAACCGACTACAGGGACGAGCAGTACTTC.

The rearrangement links TRBV14 to TRBJ2-1; D not resolved. V was clipped by 0 bases and J by 6 bases, with 9 bases between them. This CDR3 contains 14 residues. Germline CDR1 reads SGHDN; CDR2 reads FVKESK. CDR3 sequence reads: CASSQDLEINEQFF. The CDR3 DNA is TGTGCCAGCAGCCAAGATCTGGAGATCAATGAGCAGTTCTTC.

By its share, this clone is medium-sized (0.01 to 0.1%). J is TRBJ2-7 and V is TRBV15, with D possibly being TRBD2 (6 bases). The V end was cut by 3 bases, the J end by 6 bases, with 18 bases between. Per the germline V gene, CDR1 is LNHNV and CDR2 is YYDKDF (reference sequence). CDR3 length: 15 residues. The CDR3 spells CATSRSLEGRGEQYF. In DNA form, the CDR3 reads TGTGCCACCAGCAGGTCCTTAGAAGGGCGGGGCGAGCAGTACTTC.

Only one count was recorded for this clone. V gene TRBV4-3 combines with J gene TRBJ1-2; 7 bases match TRBD1. CDR3 length: 15 residues. V was pared by 0 bases and J by 4 bases, with 5 bases of the junction left unmatched. CDR1 LGHNA and CDR2 YSLEER come from the germline V gene. CDR3 sequence reads: CASSQDSGTVYGYTF. In DNA form, the CDR3 reads TGCGCCAGCAGCCAAGATTCCGGGACAGTCTATGGCTACACCTTC.

The V gene is TRBV28, the J gene TRBJ2-5; D might be TRBD2 (6 bases). Germline assignment: CDR1 MDHEN and CDR2 SYDVKM. V lost 3 bases and J lost 11, with 19 bases in between. This CDR3 region has 14 residues. Written as DNA, the CDR3 is TGTGCCAGCAGTTTGTCAAGGAGGGGCCGGGAACAGTACTTC. This translates into CASSLSRRGREQYF.

The chain carries TRBV11-2 and TRBJ1-6, with no clear D. V shed 1 base and J shed 3 bases, with 7 bases lying between them. The CDR3 is made up of 15 amino acids. CDR1 and CDR2 (germline): SGHAT, FQNNGV. As DNA, the CDR3 is TGTGCCAGCAGCTTAGGCAGCTTCTATAATTCACCCCTCCACTTT. It yields the protein CASSLGSFYNSPLHF.

The rearrangement links TRBV11-3 to TRBJ2-7; D might be TRBD1 or TRBD2, each matching 5 bases. Trimming shortened V by 6 bases and J by 0 bases, and 9 bases separated the two germline ends. Germline V gives CDR1 SGHNT, CDR2 YENEEA. The CDR3 length is 13 residues. The chain's CDR3 is CASREGSSYEQYF. The CDR3 DNA is TGTGCCAGCAGAGAGGGGTCCTCCTACGAGCAGTACTTC.

This clone was seen a handful of times. CDR3 sequence reads: CASSLKGVVEAFF. Here the CDR3 DNA reads TGTGCCAGCAGCCTCAAGGGAGTGGTTGAAGCTTTCTTT. The gene calls are TRBV6-1 and TRBJ1-1, with unresolved D. Trimming removed 6 bases from V and 7 bases from J, with 15 bases in between. Looked up from germline, CDR1 is MNHNS and CDR2 is SASEGT. The CDR3 totals 13 residues.

The chain combines TRBV7-9 with TRBJ2-7, with a tentative D call TRBD1 (5 bases). V was clipped by 5 bases and J by 0 bases, with 14 bases between them. CDR1 is SEHNR and CDR2 is FQNEAQ in the germline V gene (reference sequence). This CDR3 has 15 residues. CDR3 protein: CASSAPAGISYEQYF. CDR3 DNA: TGTGCCAGCAGCGCACCGGCAGGGATCTCCTACGAGCAGTACTTC. Using reference TRBV7-9 and TRBJ2-7 for the parts outside the CDR3, the full variable domain is DTGVSQNPRHKITKRGQNVTFRCDPISEHNRLYWYRQTLGQGPEFLTYFQNEAQLEKSRLLSDRFSAERPKGSFSTLEIQRTEQGDSAMYLCASSAPAGISYEQYFGPGTRLTVT.

The rearrangement joins TRBV2 to TRBJ2-1, with TRBD2 as a possible D gene (6 bases). The V gene lost 7 bases and the J gene lost 10 bases, with 8 bases spanning the gap. The germline V gene encodes CDR1 SNHLY and CDR2 FYNNEI. This CDR3 has 10 amino acids. The CDR3 nucleotides are TGTGCCAGCATGGAGGGAGAGCAGTTCTTC. Translated: CASMEGEQFF. The full variable domain, with the rest looked up from reference TRBV2 and TRBJ2-1, is EPEVTQTPSHQVTQMGQEVILRCVPISNHLYFYWYRQILGQKVEFLVSFYNNEISEKSEIFDDQFSVERPDGSNFTLKIRSTKLEDSAMYFCASMEGEQFFGPGTRLTVL.